The 22 T cell receptor beta chains given below trace back to one sample, sequenced in a study of blood T cell repertoires in COVID-19. Assay: immunoSEQ multiplex PCR; the TCRdb copy retains only in-frame clones and omits some. Of over 45,000 clones listed, roughly 82% are singletons. Sequenced material: peripheral blood. The receptors were gathered from an elderly woman with acute or convalescent COVID-19.

This clone was seen only once. The chain uses TRBV19 and TRBJ2-1; 8 bases are a match to TRBD1. This CDR3 region has 15 residues. The V gene's germline CDR1 is LNHDA and CDR2 SQIVND (reference sequence). V was pared by 9 bases and J by 6 bases, with 13 bases of the junction left unmatched. CDR3 in DNA: TGTGCCAGCACATTAGGCAGAGGACAGGGCAATGAGCAGTTCTTC. This gives the protein CASTLGRGQGNEQFF.

The chain links TRBV5-1 to TRBJ2-4; 12 positions match TRBD2. The CDR3 is 16 amino acids. J was trimmed by 1 base and V by 1 base; bases with no gene match: 0. Looked up from germline, CDR1 is SGHRS and CDR2 is YFSETQ. The CDR3 DNA is TGCGCCAGCAGCTTGACTAGCGGGGGGGCCAAAAACATTCAGTACTTC. Translating gives CASSLTSGGAKNIQYF.

This chain joins TRBV7-9 and TRBJ2-7, with TRBD2 matching 14 bases. The ends lost 4 bases at V and 2 bases at J; junction bases unmatched: 1. The germline gives CDR1 SEHNR, CDR2 FQNEAQ (reference sequence). The CDR3 sequence is 15 residues long. In nucleotides, the CDR3 is TGTGCCAGCAGCTCGACTAGCGGGAGGGCCTACGAGCAGTACTTC. Its translation: CASSSTSGRAYEQYF.

The CDR3 sequence: CASSTGGRGQPQHF. In DNA form, the CDR3 reads TGTGCCAGCAGCACCGGGGGGAGGGGGCAGCCCCAGCATTTT. The chain has TRBV3-1 (or the pseudogene TRBV3-2) and TRBJ1-5; possibly TRBD1 for D (6 bases). V was cut by 5 bases and J by 7 bases, with 15 bases left in between. Germline V gene data show CDR1 as LGHDT and CDR2 as YNNKEL (reference sequence). CDR3 length: 14 amino acids.

A few counts support this clone. The chain employs TRBV6-2 or TRBV6-3 and TRBJ1-1, with a tentative D call TRBD1 (6 bases). Germline-derived CDR1 and CDR2 are MNHEY and SVGEGT. The V end lost 2 bases, the J end lost 4 bases, and 14 bases lay between the germline ends. The CDR3 spans 15 residues. This CDR3 reads CASSYPPRGSTEAFF. The CDR3 bases are TGTGCCAGCAGTTACCCACCGAGGGGGTCCACTGAAGCTTTCTTT.

The chain recombines TRBV19 with TRBJ2-5; TRBD1 matches at 9 bases. Germline CDR1 and CDR2: LNHDA and SQIVND (reference sequence). The V gene end was trimmed by 5 bases and the J gene end by 2 bases; junction bases not matched to a gene: 6. The CDR3 is made up of 15 amino acids. This CDR3 reads CASSRGQGPQETQYF. The CDR3 nucleotides read TGTGCCAGTAGTCGGGGACAGGGTCCTCAAGAGACCCAGTACTTC.

The rearrangement links TRBV18 to TRBJ2-7, with TRBD1 identical over 8 bases. V gave up 3 bases and J gave up 5 bases; unmatched junction bases: 9. Germline V gene data show CDR1 as KGHSH and CDR2 as LQKENI. This CDR3 has 15 residues. CDR3 region: CASSPLWTGKDEQYF. DNA of the CDR3: TGTGCCAGCTCACCCCTCTGGACAGGGAAGGACGAGCAGTACTTC.

V usage is TRBV12-3 or TRBV12-4 and J usage is TRBJ1-2; maybe TRBD1 (5 bases). Trimming stripped 11 bases from V and 2 bases from J, with 15 bases between. The CDR3 is 13 residues long. The CDR3 protein is CAGSQGGNYGYTF. The CDR3 nucleotides are TGTGCCGGATCCCAGGGAGGGAACTATGGCTACACCTTC.

The genes are TRBV7-2 and TRBJ2-7; TRBD1 agrees at 11 bases. With V trimmed by 5 bases and J by 7 bases, 13 bases remained unmatched. The CDR3 loop spans 16 amino acids. The V gene's germline CDR1 is SGHTA and CDR2 FQGNSA. This chain's CDR3 is CASSPDRGPPSREQYF. The CDR3 DNA follows: TGTGCCAGCAGCCCGGACAGGGGGCCCCCCTCGCGGGAGCAGTACTTC.

The genes are TRBV7-2 and TRBJ1-6; D not certain. Germline CDR1 and CDR2: SGHTA and FQGNSA. This CDR3 comprises 12 residues. The V gene lost 3 bases and the J gene lost 9 bases, with 6 bases spanning the gap. This CDR3 reads CASSFPGSPLHF. The DNA of the CDR3 is TGTGCCAGCAGCTTTCCAGGTTCACCCCTCCACTTT.

The CDR3 loop reads CASSRFGGQGGYEQYF. CDR3 coding DNA: TGTGCCAGCAGCCGCTTCGGGGGACAGGGAGGCTACGAGCAGTACTTC. J is TRBJ2-7 and V is TRBV3-1 (or the pseudogene TRBV3-2); 9 nucleotides agree with TRBD1. Germline CDR1 LGHDT, CDR2 YNNKEL (reference sequence). This CDR3 region has 16 residues. J was trimmed by 3 bases and V by 4 bases; bases with no gene match: 10.

The V and J genes are TRBV4-1 and TRBJ1-2; no clear D. The CDR3 runs 12 residues. CDR1 MGHRA and CDR2 YSYEKL come from the germline V gene. V lost 3 bases, J lost 8 bases, and 10 bases lay in between. The CDR3, as DNA: TGCGCCAGCAGCCATGAGACACGGGGCTACACCTTC. It is translated as CASSHETRGYTF.

This clone came up a few times. V is TRBV28 and J is TRBJ1-1; D is unresolved. The CDR3 sequence is 15 residues long. Germline-derived CDR1 and CDR2 are MDHEN and SYDVKM. With 6 bases removed from V and 4 bases from J, the gap between germline ends came to 18 bases. The CDR3 sequence is CASSSPLGLGTEAFF. Written as DNA, the CDR3 is TGTGCCAGCAGCTCCCCTCTGGGCTTAGGCACTGAAGCTTTCTTT. The entire variable domain, with the rest obtained from reference TRBV28 and TRBJ1-1, is as follows: DVKVTQSSRYLVKRTGEKVFLECVQDMDHENMFWYRQDPGLGLRLIYFSYDVKMKEKGDIPEGYSVSREKKERFSLILESASTNQTSMYLCASSSPLGLGTEAFFGQGTRLTVV.

J is TRBJ2-2 and V is TRBV7-2; TRBD2 agrees at 7 bases. The CDR3 spans 16 residues. Looked up from germline, CDR1 is SGHTA and CDR2 is FQGNSA. Trimming at V came to 3 bases and at J to 5 bases, leaving 9 bases not matched to a gene. The CDR3 DNA follows: TGTGCCAGCAGCTTCTTCGGGGGGAGAGGGACCGGGGAGCTGTTTTTT. It encodes CASSFFGGRGTGELFF.

This clone was seen once. This rearrangement joins TRBV7-9 to TRBJ1-5, with 8 bases fitting TRBD1. The CDR3 covers 15 residues. The V segment lost 4 bases and the J segment 3 bases; nucleotides outside the gene matches: 5. Germline CDR1 reads SEHNR; CDR2 reads FQNEAQ (reference sequence). The CDR3 is CASSSDRGYNQPQHF. CDR3 coding DNA: TGTGCCAGCAGCTCTGACAGGGGCTACAATCAGCCCCAGCATTTT.

This clone was found a few times. V is TRBV20-1 and J is TRBJ1-2, with D perhaps matching TRBD1 (5 bases). The CDR3 runs 13 residues. Germline CDR1 DFQATT, CDR2 SNEGSKA (reference sequence). The V end was cut by 3 bases, the J end by 7 bases, with 15 bases between. The CDR3 is CSASWAAGRGYTF. CDR3 nucleotide sequence: TGCAGTGCTAGTTGGGCAGCGGGACGTGGCTACACCTTC.

This sequence joins TRBV19 and TRBJ2-1; D unresolved. This CDR3 region has 12 residues. V dropped 9 bases and J dropped 6 bases, with 12 bases sitting between them. Germline V gene data show CDR1 as LNHDA and CDR2 as SQIVND (reference sequence). The CDR3 region has the DNA TGTGCCAGCCAAAGAGCTGGCAATGAGCAGTTCTTC. This encodes CASQRAGNEQFF.

The genes are TRBV13 and TRBJ2-3; unclear D gene. V was trimmed by 2 bases and J by 6 bases, leaving 6 bases between them. This CDR3 is built from 12 residues. The germline V gene encodes CDR1 PRHDT and CDR2 FYEKMQ (reference sequence). The CDR3 nucleotides read TGTGCCAGCAGCTTATCCCCGGATACGCAGTATTTT. The encoded protein is CASSLSPDTQYF. Supplemented by reference TRBV13 and TRBJ2-3, the full variable domain reads AAGVIQSPRHLIKEKRETATLKCYPIPRHDTVYWYQQGPGQDPQFLISFYEKMQSDKGSIPDRFSAQQFSDYHSELNMSSLELGDSALYFCASSLSPDTQYFGPGTRLTVL.

The chain carries TRBV5-1 and TRBJ2-1; 9 bases align to TRBD2. Germline lookup yields CDR1 SGHRS and CDR2 YFSETQ. The CDR3 covers 14 residues. V lost 4 bases to trimming and J lost 6 bases; unmatched junction nucleotides: 5. CDR3 nucleotides: TGCGCCAGCAGCCAGCGGGAGGTGCCCAATGAGCAGTTCTTC. It encodes CASSQREVPNEQFF. The full variable domain, with the rest looked up from reference TRBV5-1 and TRBJ2-1, is KAGVTQTPRYLIKTRGQQVTLSCSPISGHRSVSWYQQTPGQGLQFLFEYFSETQRNKGNFPGRFSGRQFSNSRSEMNVSTLELGDSALYLCASSQREVPNEQFFGPGTRLTVL.

The chain has TRBV24-1 and TRBJ2-1; 9 nucleotides agree with TRBD2. J gave up 5 bases and V 5 bases, and 9 bases lay outside the gene matches. Germline loops: CDR1 KGHDR, CDR2 SFDVKD. This CDR3 is 16 amino acids long. CDR3 bases: TGTGCCACCAGTGGGCGCGGGGGGGCTTTTGACAATGAGCAGTTCTTC. It codes for CATSGRGGAFDNEQFF.

This sequence joins TRBV5-1 and TRBJ1-4, with TRBD1 matching over 7 bases. This CDR3 is built from 15 residues. Germline CDR1 SGHRS, CDR2 YFSETQ. V dropped 3 bases and J dropped 5; count of bases not matched to a gene: 7. CDR3 nucleotide sequence: TGCGCCAGCAGCTCCCCGGGACAGCCCAATGAAAAACTGTTTTTT. Protein sequence: CASSSPGQPNEKLFF.

The chain employs TRBV5-1 and TRBJ2-3, with 9 bases lining up with TRBD1. Unmatched junction bases numbered 5, after V lost 3 bases and J lost 0 bases. The CDR3 is 16 residues long. Germline CDR1 SGHRS, CDR2 YFSETQ. CDR3 sequence (DNA): TGCGCCAGCAGCTCACAGGGGGCTCTTAGCACAGATACGCAGTATTTT. This gives the protein CASSSQGALSTDTQYF.